This T cell receptor (beta chain) was obtained from a study of cytomegalovirus exposure and HLA in healthy donors. A note on this clone: Its antigen is unknown.

Study-level results: A later analysis showed TCR association rates differing by HLA locus, peaking at DRB1 and lowest at HLA-C. With later analysis, a missense DCLRE1C variant became linked to TCR beta V- and J-gene trimming. Later on, an analysis found that several of the most significant clusters appeared to be linked to common viral pathogens, which included parvovirus B19.

The study ran its PCR with 60 Vbeta and 13 Jbeta primers. Per the original data handling: Approximately 12 million of the approximately 80 million unique TCR beta chains counted in a later analysis were shared. Method: immunoSEQ multiplex PCR; TCRdb's copy keeps in-frame clones and lacks some. D and trimming come from the DNA, and the V and J calls and clone size come from that table. The sample lists tens of thousands of clones, approximately 78% seen once, with 3% to 4% in the top ten. With V trimmed by 7 bases and J by 7 bases, 10 bases remained unmatched. This CDR3 is built from 14 residues. Germline lookup yields CDR1 GTSNPN and CDR2 SVGIG (reference sequence).

What was sequenced was PBMCs. This clonotype originated in a woman under 40 in good health and CMV-seronegative. The gene calls are TRBV30 and TRBJ1-4; TRBD1 agrees at 9 bases. CDR3 sequence: CASDRGALGEKLFF. CDR3 in DNA: TGTGCCTCCGACAGGGGGGCTCTAGGTGAAAAACTGTTTTTT.